The T cell receptor (beta chain) under discussion was sequenced for a study of cytotoxic CD8 clonotypes in ibrutinib-treated CLL. For the study at large: Fewer than 13 relapsed/refractory, over 14 treatment-naive; around 18 IGHV unmutated. Study-wide results and limits: Treatment saw public clonotypes, which were uncommon, either contract or stay stable.

This CDR3 region has 16 residues. V lost 2 bases and J 2 bases, leaving 16 bases between the germline ends. Germline-derived CDR1 and CDR2 are LGHNA and YNFKEQ. Concerning this clone: Its antigen is not known.

Researchers set a sequencing depth target of 1 in 200,000 to 1 in 1 million T cells. Profiled with immunoSEQ multiplex PCR; TCRdb holds only in-frame clones, not every one. Here the sample spans about 68,000 clones, around two thirds being singletons. This specimen consisted of PBMCs, obtained after 12 months of ibrutinib treatment. The receptor was derived from a human donor with chronic lymphocytic leukemia. The chain is built from TRBV4-2 and TRBJ2-7; D is perhaps TRBD1 (6 bases). In DNA form, the CDR3 reads TGTGCCAGCAGCCAACGACAGGTAACCCTTCCCTACGAGCAGTACTTC. It codes for CASSQRQVTLPYEQYF.